Sequencing of this T cell receptor (beta chain) was carried out in a study of shared clonotypes between healthy human individuals. The DNA input per sorted-subset replicate PCR was about 0.2 ug, corresponding to around 30,000 T cell genomes. The assay was immunoSEQ multiplex PCR, and TCRdb's table has in-frame clones only and misses some. The sample has around 2,000,000 clones, about 95% seen once. Selected positively for CCR7 and CD45RO-negative, naive CD8 cells excluded terminally differentiated effector memory CD45RA+ cells. V lost 0 bases and J 6 bases, leaving 12 bases between the germline ends. The germline V gene has CDR1 LGHNT and CDR2 FRNRAP. The CDR3 covers 15 residues.

Specimen: naive CD8+ T cells sorted from blood. The sequence was collected from a young man in good health. The rearrangement links TRBV12-5 to TRBJ2-1; D is unresolved. CDR3 residues: CASGLVLSPGNEQFF. The CDR3 DNA follows: TGTGCTAGTGGTTTGGTACTATCCCCGGGCAATGAGCAGTTCTTC.